This T cell receptor beta chain was sequenced for a study of T-cell reconstitution after alpha-beta-depleted transplantation in children. The study's findings and limits: Newly produced T cells mostly provided counts and TCRbeta diversity after one year, as hyperexpanded clones declined. It was reported that alpha-beta T cells came from several hundred expanded graft clones (about two months after transplant).

This clonotype appeared many times. Antigen: not known. V shed 2 bases and J shed 7 bases, with 12 bases lying between them. The CDR3 is 14 amino acids. Germline V gene data show CDR1 as ENHRY and CDR2 as SYGVKD. Unique molecular identifiers were incorporated into the prepared TCRbeta library. TCRdb itself ran the PCR reads through MiXCR, one entry per CDR3 protein. The data show around 100,000 distinct CDR3 sequences, 10% seen once. This receptor was obtained from a boy aged 2 to 9 with acute lymphoblastic leukemia, due to receive a stem cell transplant. The sequences come from PBMCs, collected before TCRalphabeta/CD19-depleted stem cell transplant. The gene calls are TRBV10-3 and TRBJ2-1, with D perhaps TRBD2 (6 bases). The CDR3 region is CAISETSLGNEQFF. In DNA, the CDR3 is TGTGCCATCAGTGAGACTAGCTTGGGTAATGAGCAGTTCTTC.